A single sample is the source of the 28 T cell receptor beta chains below, sequenced in a study of human T cells and chemical hapten exposure. A single record per CDR3 protein comes from TCRdb applying MiXCR to the RACE reads. The sample records more than 75,000 distinct CDR3 sequences, roughly 8.6% being singletons. Time point meaning: healthy volunteer bleed at 6 weeks. The template was total RNA from unfractionated whole blood. The specimen was whole blood. The receptor set was obtained from a male donor in good health. Some clones in this sample may be carry-over from other donors' samples.

This clonotype occurred a few times. The chain employs TRBV5-1 and TRBJ2-7, with 7 positions matching TRBD1. Trimming cost V 0 bases and J 4 bases; bases outside gene matches: 4. CDR1 is SGHRS and CDR2 is YFSETQ in the germline V gene. The CDR3 runs 14 residues. The CDR3 here is CASSLEAGGYEQYF. The CDR3 DNA is TGCGCCAGCAGCTTGGAGGCAGGGGGATACGAGCAGTACTTC.

This clonotype was counted at least ten times. DNA of the CDR3: TGTGCTAGTGGTCCCCAGGGGAGGTCAGCTGAAGCTTTCTTT. It encodes CASGPQGRSAEAFF. The J gene is TRBJ1-1, the V gene TRBV12-5; perhaps TRBD1 as D (6 bases). Germline lookup yields CDR1 LGHNT and CDR2 FRNRAP. The length of the CDR3 is 14 residues. Trimming cost V 5 bases and J 6 bases, with 16 bases left between them.

The sample holds many counts of this clonotype. The chain couples TRBV7-2 to TRBJ2-5; no reliable D call. Trimming removed 2 bases at V and 3 bases at J, with 7 bases between. This CDR3 spans 13 amino acids. Germline lookup yields CDR1 SGHTA and CDR2 FQGNSA. As DNA, the CDR3 is TGTGCCAGCAGCTTAAACCTAGAAGAGACCCAGTACTTC. Protein sequence: CASSLNLEETQYF. Variable domain in full (rest from reference TRBV7-2 and TRBJ2-5): GAGVSQSPSNKVTEKGKDVELRCDPISGHTALYWYRQSLGQGLEFLIYFQGNSAPDKSGLPSDRFSAERTGGSVSTLTIQRTQQEDSAVYLCASSLNLEETQYFGPGTRLLVL.

The CDR3 protein is CASRGKDPVGNTIYF. CDR3 in DNA: TGTGCCAGCAGGGGGAAGGACCCCGTTGGAAACACCATATATTTT. The J gene is TRBJ1-3, the V gene TRBV12-3 or TRBV12-4; D not certain. This CDR3 is 15 amino acids long. V dropped 6 bases and J dropped 3 bases, with 15 bases sitting between them.

Remarks on this clonotype: This may come from a read error, since a much larger clone is one base off. Here the CDR3 DNA reads TGTGCCAGCAGTAACCCGGACAGGCCCGAGACCCAGTACTTC. It yields the protein CASSNPDRPETQYF. This chain joins TRBV6-2 or TRBV6-3 and TRBJ2-5; 7 nucleotides agree with TRBD1. V trimming: 5 bases; J trimming: 5 bases; junction bases outside the gene matches: 8. CDR1 and CDR2 (germline): MNHEY, SVGEGT. The CDR3 is 14 amino acids.

This clonotype was recorded many times. The rearrangement uses TRBV4-1 and TRBJ1-1; 9 nucleotides line up with TRBD1. Per the germline V gene, CDR1 is MGHRA and CDR2 is YSYEKL. CDR3 length equals 15 residues. J gave up 4 bases and V 0 bases, and 3 bases lay outside the gene matches. This CDR3 is CASSQEDRGATEAFF. In nucleotides, the CDR3 is TGCGCCAGCAGCCAAGAAGACAGGGGGGCCACTGAAGCTTTCTTT.

This clonotype has at least ten counts. V usage is TRBV7-2 and J usage is TRBJ2-1, with TRBD2 matching over 7 bases. The trim removed 0 bases at V and 1 base at J, leaving 6 bases unmatched. The germline V gene has CDR1 SGHTA and CDR2 FQGNSA. This CDR3 comprises 17 residues. CDR3 region: CASSLALGGKSYNEQFF. The CDR3 nucleotides are TGTGCCAGCAGCTTAGCTTTGGGGGGGAAGTCCTACAATGAGCAGTTCTTC.

The chain employs TRBV25-1 and TRBJ2-3, with 11 bases aligning to TRBD2. This CDR3 is 16 amino acids long. After removal of 1 base from V and 4 bases from J, the junction contained 4 bases not matched to a gene. CDR1 is MGHDK, CDR2 SYGVNS, per germline. For the CDR3, the DNA is TGTGCCAGCAGTGAATCGCAACTAGCGGGGGCAGATACGCAGTATTTT. Translated, it gives CASSESQLAGADTQYF.

CDR3 nucleotides: TGCGCCAGCAGCCAAGATCGAATGGTTCAAGAGACCCAGTACTTC. Amino acid sequence: CASSQDRMVQETQYF. V gene TRBV4-3 combines with J gene TRBJ2-5; D is ambiguous. Per the germline V gene, CDR1 is LGHNA and CDR2 is YSLEER. The CDR3 is 15 residues long. The germline V and J ends were trimmed by 0 bases and 2 bases, with 10 bases remaining between them.

This clonotype was found a few times. Written as DNA, the CDR3 is TGTGCCAGCAGCTTGGCGGGGAGCTCTGGGGCCAACGTCCTGACTTTC. This translates into CASSLAGSSGANVLTF. The rearrangement uses TRBV5-6 and TRBJ2-6; maybe TRBD2 (5 bases). This CDR3 has 16 residues. The ends were cut back, 0 bases at V and 0 bases at J, with 7 bases in the middle. CDR1 and CDR2 (germline): SGHDT, YYEEEE.

Ten or more counts support this clonotype. The chain employs TRBV29-1 and TRBJ2-4; possibly TRBD2 for D (6 bases). Trimming pared 5 bases from V and 8 bases from J, leaving 22 bases between. Germline CDR1 reads SQVTM; CDR2 reads ANQGSEA. CDR3 length: 15 amino acids. The CDR3 nucleotides are TGCAGCGTTACCCGCGAAGCGGGTGCGAGGGACATTCAGTACTTC. Protein product: CSVTREAGARDIQYF. The full variable domain, its missing parts supplied by reference TRBV29-1 and TRBJ2-4, is SAVISQKPSRDICQRGTSLTIQCQVDSQVTMMFWYRQQPGQSLTLIATANQGSEATYESGFVIDKFPISRPNLTFSTLTVSNMSPEDSSIYLCSVTREAGARDIQYFGAGTRLSVL.

This clonotype was seen more than once but under ten times. The V call is TRBV27, the J call TRBJ1-2; the D is unclear. Germline values: CDR1 MNHEY, CDR2 SMNVEV (reference sequence). The CDR3 spans 13 residues. V was clipped by 0 bases and J by 7 bases, with 9 bases between them. The CDR3 region is CASSLSWTAGYTF. As DNA, the CDR3 is TGTGCCAGCAGTTTATCCTGGACGGCTGGCTACACCTTC.

The chain joins TRBV2 to TRBJ2-3; a weak D match, TRBD1 (5 bases). Trimming took off 1 base at V and 4 bases at J, with 6 bases between the two ends. The germline CDR1 and CDR2 sequences are SNHLY and FYNNEI. The CDR3 is 13 residues long. CDR3 coding DNA: TGTGCCAGCAGTGAAGAAGGGGCAGATACGCAGTATTTT. It translates to CASSEEGADTQYF.

CDR3 DNA: TGTGCCAGCAGTTCATACAGGGGCCTGAACACTGAAGCTTTCTTT. This translates into CASSSYRGLNTEAFF. The chain couples TRBV27 to TRBJ1-1, with 7 bases aligning to TRBD1. This CDR3 spans 15 amino acids. V shed 4 bases, J shed 0 bases, and the junction held 5 bases outside the gene matches. Looked up from germline, CDR1 is MNHEY and CDR2 is SMNVEV (reference sequence).

A few counts support this clonotype. As DNA, the CDR3 is TGCGCCAGCAGCTTGGCCGGGGGGACGAACACTGAAGCTTTCTTT. Its protein is CASSLAGGTNTEAFF. The chain couples TRBV5-1 to TRBJ1-1; a weak D match, TRBD1 (5 bases). The CDR3 is 15 residues long. V was cut by 0 bases and J by 1 base, with 10 bases left in between. The germline CDR1 and CDR2 sequences are SGHRS and YFSETQ.

Only a few counts were recorded for this clonotype. The rearrangement uses TRBV9 and TRBJ2-7, with D perhaps matching TRBD1 (5 bases). Germline CDR1 and CDR2: SGDLS and YYNGEE. The CDR3 has 14 residues. The germline V and J ends were trimmed by 3 bases and 3 bases, with 13 bases remaining between them. The CDR3 nucleotides are TGTGCCAGCAGCGCGACAGAACGAGGCTACGAGCAGTACTTC. Its protein is CASSATERGYEQYF.

The rearrangement links TRBV6-5 to TRBJ2-7, with D hard to call. The CDR3 loop spans 13 amino acids. Per the germline V gene, CDR1 is MNHEY and CDR2 is SVGAGI. The ends were cut back, 5 bases at V and 3 bases at J, with 11 bases in the middle. The DNA for the CDR3 is TGTGCCAGCAGTCAAGGAACCCTCTACGAGCAGTACTTC. As protein: CASSQGTLYEQYF.

This clonotype has a handful of counts. V usage is TRBV7-9 and J usage is TRBJ1-4, with 8 positions matching TRBD1. The V segment lost 5 bases and the J segment 5 bases; nucleotides outside the gene matches: 7. Germline loops: CDR1 SEHNR, CDR2 FQNEAQ (reference sequence). The CDR3 is 15 amino acids. This chain's CDR3 is CASSPQDRANEKLFF. Here the CDR3 DNA reads TGTGCCAGCAGCCCTCAGGACAGGGCGAATGAAAAACTGTTTTTT.

This clonotype was seen a few times. For the CDR3, the DNA is TGTGCCAGCGGGCCAGGGGTACAAGAGACCCAGTACTTC. Translating it yields CASGPGVQETQYF. The chain carries TRBV7-2 and TRBJ2-5, with D tentatively TRBD1 (6 bases). V was clipped by 8 bases and J by 2 bases, with 12 bases between them. The CDR3 length is 13 residues. Germline V gene data show CDR1 as SGHTA and CDR2 as FQGNSA.

The sample holds a few counts of this clonotype. The chain joins TRBV7-8 to TRBJ2-5; the D gene is possibly TRBD2 (6 bases). Between the trimmed V and J ends, which lost 0 bases and 4 bases, there was a span of 21 bases. Germline-derived CDR1 and CDR2 are SGHVS and FQNEAQ. The CDR3 is 18 residues long. CDR3: CASSLAGEGYGGRETQYF. As DNA, the CDR3 is TGTGCCAGCAGCTTAGCGGGAGAGGGGTACGGGGGAAGAGAGACCCAGTACTTC. The full variable domain, its missing parts supplied by reference TRBV7-8 and TRBJ2-5, is GAGVSQSPRYKVAKRGQDVALRCDPISGHVSLFWYQQALGQGPEFLTYFQNEAQLDKSGLPSDRFFAERPEGSVSTLKIQRTQQEDSAVYLCASSLAGEGYGGRETQYFGPGTRLLVL.

Comments on this clonotype: This may arise from a read error, as a much more abundant clone is one base away. The chain uses TRBV7-7 and TRBJ1-4; TRBD1 matches 8 bases. The CDR3 has 14 residues. Germline CDR1 is SSHAT and CDR2 is FNYEAQ (reference sequence). Here the CDR3 reads CASSPGGVGENLFF. As DNA, the CDR3 is TGTGCCAGCAGCCCAGGGGGCGTAGGTGAAAATCTGTTTTTT.

This clonotype has a handful of counts. V and J are TRBV29-1 and TRBJ1-2, with unresolved D. Germline V lookup: CDR1 SQVTM, CDR2 ANQGSEA. The CDR3 contains 11 residues. V gave up 4 bases and J gave up 4 bases, with 7 bases separating them. Here the CDR3 DNA reads TGCAGCGTTGTAGAGGGCTATGGCTACACCTTC. It translates to CSVVEGYGYTF.

The chain links TRBV6-2 or TRBV6-3 to TRBJ2-7; 7 bases are shared with TRBD1. The CDR3 length is 12 residues. V lost 9 bases and J lost 1; bases outside the gene matches: 3. From germline, CDR1 is MNHEY and CDR2 SVGEGT. The chain's CDR3 is CARTGRSYEQYF. The CDR3 DNA follows: TGTGCCAGGACAGGGAGATCCTACGAGCAGTACTTC.

V gene TRBV19 combines with J gene TRBJ1-4, with D tentatively TRBD1 (5 bases). Germline V CDR1 and CDR2: LNHDA, SQIVND (reference sequence). The CDR3 runs to 14 residues. Trimming took off 7 bases at V and 1 base at J, with 10 bases between the two ends. The CDR3 reads CASNRGGTNEKLFF. The CDR3, as DNA: TGTGCCAGTAATCGCGGGGGAACTAATGAAAAACTGTTTTTT.

This clonotype has ten or more counts. The chain uses TRBV6-5 and TRBJ1-2; perhaps TRBD1 as D (5 bases). V lost 7 bases and J 0 bases, leaving 12 bases between the germline ends. This CDR3 comprises 14 residues. The germline V gene has CDR1 MNHEY and CDR2 SVGAGI. The CDR3 coding sequence is TGTGCCAGCACTGAACCGGGGGCTAACTATGGCTACACCTTC. Protein: CASTEPGANYGYTF.

V usage is TRBV9 and J usage is TRBJ2-7; 11 positions agree with TRBD1. Trimming at V came to 0 bases and at J to 1 base, leaving 0 bases not matched to a gene. CDR3 size: 15 residues. Germline V gene lookup returns CDR1 SGDLS and CDR2 YYNGEE. CDR3 sequence: CASSVGDRGSYEQYF. The DNA for the CDR3 is TGTGCCAGCAGCGTAGGGGACAGGGGGTCCTACGAGCAGTACTTC. The whole variable domain, filled in from reference TRBV9 and TRBJ2-7, reads DSGVTQTPKHLITATGQRVTLRCSPRSGDLSVYWYQQSLDQGLQFLIQYYNGEERAKGNILERFSAQQFPDLHSELNLSSLELGDSALYFCASSVGDRGSYEQYFGPGTRLTVT.

This clonotype appeared many times. V and J are TRBV20-1 and TRBJ2-3, with 7 bases fitting TRBD2. CDR1 and CDR2 (germline): DFQATT, SNEGSKA (reference sequence). J gave up 0 bases and V 6 bases, and 12 bases lay outside the gene matches. CDR3 length: 16 residues. Written as DNA, the CDR3 is TGCAGTGCCAGATTAGCCGGGACTAAGAGCACAGATACGCAGTATTTT. Its translation is CSARLAGTKSTDTQYF.

V usage is TRBV29-1 and J usage is TRBJ1-5; 10 bases line up with TRBD1. The trim removed 2 bases at V and 4 bases at J, leaving 2 bases unmatched. Germline CDR1 is SQVTM and CDR2 is ANQGSEA. This CDR3 is built from 14 residues. DNA for the CDR3: TGCAGCGTTGAAAGGGACAGGGGTAATCAGCCCCAGCATTTT. This codes for CSVERDRGNQPQHF.